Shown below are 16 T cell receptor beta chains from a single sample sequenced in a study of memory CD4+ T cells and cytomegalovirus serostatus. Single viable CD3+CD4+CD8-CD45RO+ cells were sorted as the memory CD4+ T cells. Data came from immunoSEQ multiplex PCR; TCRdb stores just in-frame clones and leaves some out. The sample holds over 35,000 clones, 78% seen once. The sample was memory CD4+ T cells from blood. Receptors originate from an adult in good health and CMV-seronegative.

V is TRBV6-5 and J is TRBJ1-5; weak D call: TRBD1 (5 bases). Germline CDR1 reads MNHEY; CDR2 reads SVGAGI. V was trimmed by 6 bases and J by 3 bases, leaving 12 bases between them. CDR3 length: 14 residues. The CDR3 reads CASRRDGFNQPQHF. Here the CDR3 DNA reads TGTGCCAGCAGGAGGGACGGATTCAATCAGCCCCAGCATTTT.

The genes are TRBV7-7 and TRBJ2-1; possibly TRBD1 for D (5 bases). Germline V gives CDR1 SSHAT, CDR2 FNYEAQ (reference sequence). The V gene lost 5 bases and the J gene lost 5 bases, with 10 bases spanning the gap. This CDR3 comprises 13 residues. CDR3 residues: CASSLDRHNEQFF. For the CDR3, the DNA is TGTGCCAGCAGCCTCGACAGACACAATGAGCAGTTCTTC.

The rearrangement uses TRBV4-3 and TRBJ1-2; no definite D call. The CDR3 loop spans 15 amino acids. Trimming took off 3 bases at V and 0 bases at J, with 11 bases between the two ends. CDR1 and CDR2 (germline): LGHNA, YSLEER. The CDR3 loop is CASSHETRTNYGYTF. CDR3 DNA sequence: TGCGCCAGCAGCCATGAAACACGGACTAACTATGGCTACACCTTC.

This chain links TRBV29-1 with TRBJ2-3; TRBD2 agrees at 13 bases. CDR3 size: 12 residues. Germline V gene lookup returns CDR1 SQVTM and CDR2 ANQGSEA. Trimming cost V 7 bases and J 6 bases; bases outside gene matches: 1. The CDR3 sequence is CSGGLAGDTQYF. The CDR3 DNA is TGCAGCGGGGGACTAGCGGGGGATACGCAGTATTTT.

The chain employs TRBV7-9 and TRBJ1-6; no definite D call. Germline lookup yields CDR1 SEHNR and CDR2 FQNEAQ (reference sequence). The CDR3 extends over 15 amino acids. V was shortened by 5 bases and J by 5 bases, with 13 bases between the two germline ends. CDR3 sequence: CASSPSGLHNSPLHF. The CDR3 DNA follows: TGTGCCAGCAGCCCCTCTGGCCTACATAATTCACCCCTCCACTTT.

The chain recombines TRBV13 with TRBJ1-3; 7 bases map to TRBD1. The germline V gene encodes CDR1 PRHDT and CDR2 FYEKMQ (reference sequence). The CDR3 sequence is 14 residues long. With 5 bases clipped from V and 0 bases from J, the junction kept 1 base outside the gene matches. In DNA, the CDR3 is TGTGCCAGCAGCGACAGGGCCTCTGGAAACACCATATATTTT. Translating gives CASSDRASGNTIYF.

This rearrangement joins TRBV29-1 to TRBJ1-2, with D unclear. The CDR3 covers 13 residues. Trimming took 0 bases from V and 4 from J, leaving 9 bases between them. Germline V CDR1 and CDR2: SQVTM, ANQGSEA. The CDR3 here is CSVEDTFGYGYTF. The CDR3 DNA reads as TGCAGCGTTGAAGACACCTTTGGCTATGGCTACACCTTC.

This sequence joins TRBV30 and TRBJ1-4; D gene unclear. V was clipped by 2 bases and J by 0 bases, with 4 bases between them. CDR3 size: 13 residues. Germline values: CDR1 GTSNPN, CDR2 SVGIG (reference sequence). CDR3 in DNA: TGTGCCTGGAGTTCCACAACTAATGAAAAACTGTTTTTT. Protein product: CAWSSTTNEKLFF.

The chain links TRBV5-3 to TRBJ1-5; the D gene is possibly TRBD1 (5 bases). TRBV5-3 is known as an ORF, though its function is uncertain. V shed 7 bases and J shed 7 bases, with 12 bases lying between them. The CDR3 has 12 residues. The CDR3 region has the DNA TGTGCCAGAGCCCCGGGGGGGCAGCCCCAGCATTTT. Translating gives CARAPGGQPQHF.

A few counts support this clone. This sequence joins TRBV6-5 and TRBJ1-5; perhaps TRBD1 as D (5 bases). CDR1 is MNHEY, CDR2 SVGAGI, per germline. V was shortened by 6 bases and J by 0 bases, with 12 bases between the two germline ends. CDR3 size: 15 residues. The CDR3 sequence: CASRPPGSSNQPQHF. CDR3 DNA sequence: TGTGCCAGCAGACCCCCAGGGTCTAGCAATCAGCCCCAGCATTTT.

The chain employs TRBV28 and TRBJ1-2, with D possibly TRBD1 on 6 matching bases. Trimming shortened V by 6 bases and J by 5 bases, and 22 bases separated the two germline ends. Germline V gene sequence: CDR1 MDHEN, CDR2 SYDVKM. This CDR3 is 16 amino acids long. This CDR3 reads CASSTTTAGQGYGYTF. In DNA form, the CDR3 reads TGTGCCAGCAGCACTACTACCGCCGGGCAGGGGTATGGCTACACCTTC.

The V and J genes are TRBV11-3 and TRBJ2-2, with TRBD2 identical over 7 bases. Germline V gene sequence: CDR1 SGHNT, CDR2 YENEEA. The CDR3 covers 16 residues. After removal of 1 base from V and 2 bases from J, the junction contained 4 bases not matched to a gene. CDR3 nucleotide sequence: TGTGCCAGCAGCTTAGCCCTAGCGGCCAACACCGGGGAGCTGTTTTTT. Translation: CASSLALAANTGELFF. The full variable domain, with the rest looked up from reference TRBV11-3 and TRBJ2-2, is EAGVVQSPRYKIIEKKQPVAFWCNPISGHNTLYWYLQNLGQGPELLIRYENEEAVDDSQLPKDRFSAERLKGVDSTLKIQPAELGDSAVYLCASSLALAANTGELFFGEGSRLTVL.

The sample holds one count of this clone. In DNA, the CDR3 is TGCGCCAGCAGCTTGACGGGCCGTAACACTGAAGCTTTCTTT. It specifies CASSLTGRNTEAFF. The rearrangement links TRBV5-1 to TRBJ1-1; D remains ambiguous. CDR1 and CDR2 from the germline V gene are SGHRS and YFSETQ. This CDR3 is built from 14 residues. The ends were cut back, 1 base at V and 2 bases at J, with 9 bases in the middle.

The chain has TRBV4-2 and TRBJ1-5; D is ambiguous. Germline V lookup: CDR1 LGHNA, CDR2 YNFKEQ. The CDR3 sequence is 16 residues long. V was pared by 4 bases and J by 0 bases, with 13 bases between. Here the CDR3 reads CASSPSGLYSNQPQHF. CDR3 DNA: TGTGCCAGCAGCCCTTCGGGCCTCTATAGCAATCAGCCCCAGCATTTT.

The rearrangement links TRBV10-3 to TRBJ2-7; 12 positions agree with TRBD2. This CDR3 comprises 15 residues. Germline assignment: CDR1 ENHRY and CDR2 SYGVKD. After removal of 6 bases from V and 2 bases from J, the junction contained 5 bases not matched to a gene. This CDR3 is CAISGGLAGTYEQYF. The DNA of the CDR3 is TGTGCCATCAGCGGAGGACTAGCGGGGACCTACGAGCAGTACTTC.

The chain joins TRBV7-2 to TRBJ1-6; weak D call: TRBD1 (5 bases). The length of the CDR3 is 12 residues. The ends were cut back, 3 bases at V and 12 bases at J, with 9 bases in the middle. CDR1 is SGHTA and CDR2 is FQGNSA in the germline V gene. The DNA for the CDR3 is TGTGCCAGCAGCTTCCGCAGGGAACCCCTCCACTTT. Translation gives CASSFRREPLHF.